The clone carrying this T cell receptor (beta chain) has just a few counts. This sample stems from a study of blood T cell repertoires in COVID-19. Study-level background: Spain, Italy and the United States supplied samples that represented acute and convalescent COVID-19. In each case, the material was cDNA or gDNA derived from T cells, B-cell-depleted T cells, or PBMCs.

The participants were between 18 and 89 years old and came from 20 to 30 US areas. Exposed enrollees encountered a COVID-19 case at some point within 2 weeks before study entry. Measured with immunoSEQ multiplex PCR; TCRdb has only the in-frame clones, and not every one. The repertoire holds a few hundred thousand clones, with over 85% as singletons. Germline assignment: CDR1 SNHLY and CDR2 FYNNEI. Deletions cut 3 bases from V and 6 bases from J, with 17 bases between. The CDR3 spans 15 residues. The TCR was taken from a woman between 45 and 65 years old who had been exposed to COVID-19. The rearrangement uses TRBV2 and TRBJ1-1; no definite D call. The sample consisted of PBMCs or T cells enriched from blood (not recorded which). The DNA for the CDR3 is TGTGCCAGCAGTGATCCCCTTAGGAGGCGGGCTGAAGCTTTCTTT. It codes for CASSDPLRRRAEAFF.